This is a list of T cell receptor beta chains from one sample in a study of response to subunit inactivated influenza vaccine. Each CDR3 protein gets one entry after TCRdb re-called the RT-PCR reads with MiXCR. Of roughly 540,000 distinct CDR3 sequences in the sample, around 21% are singletons; the top ten hold approximately 3%. The sample also formed part of further work on T cells expressing NK-cell markers.

The specimen was CD4+ T cells sorted from PBMCs, collected about 11 days after vaccination. These receptors originate from a man aged 50 to 59 who received an inactivated influenza vaccine. Each CDR3 is given with its conserved first and last residue. Fields, in order: V gene, clone size, J gene, D gene, CDR3 DNA, CDR3 protein. The D gene is left open where the match is weak. Size is omitted from some rows. Given values are once, few, many or a class for expanded clones.

V gene: TRBV11-2
clone size: many
J gene: TRBJ2-7
D gene: TRBD1
CDR3 DNA: TGTGCCAGCAGCTGGGGACAGGGTTACGAGCAGTACTTC
CDR3 protein: CASSWGQGYEQYF

V gene: TRBV5-1
clone size: .
J gene: TRBJ2-3
D gene: TRBD2
CDR3 DNA: TGCGCCAGCAGCTTGGCGACTAGCGGGAGCACAGATACGCAGTATTTT
CDR3 protein: CASSLATSGSTDTQYF

V gene: TRBV11-2
clone size: .
J gene: TRBJ2-1
D gene: .
CDR3 DNA: TGTGCCAGCAGCTTAGATGTGTTCAGGGGGGACAATGAGCAGTTCTTC
CDR3 protein: CASSLDVFRGDNEQFF

V gene: TRBV3-1
clone size: few
J gene: TRBJ1-3
D gene: .
CDR3 DNA: TGTGCCAGCAGCCAGCTGGGGGGGACTGGAAACACCATATATTTT
CDR3 protein: CASSQLGGTGNTIYF

V gene: TRBV7-9
clone size: .
J gene: TRBJ2-7
D gene: .
CDR3 DNA: TGTGCCAGCAGCCCGGGACCAGCCGCGGGGTCGCAGTACTTC
CDR3 protein: CASSPGPAAGSQYF

V gene: TRBV9
clone size: few
J gene: TRBJ2-5
D gene: .
CDR3 DNA: TGTGCCAGCAGCGCCGACTTACCGGGGACCCAGTACTTC
CDR3 protein: CASSADLPGTQYF

V gene: TRBV3-1
clone size: few
J gene: TRBJ2-7
D gene: TRBD2
CDR3 DNA: TGTGCCAGCAGCCAATCTCTACGGGGGGGCTACGAGCAGTACTTC
CDR3 protein: CASSQSLRGGYEQYF

V gene: TRBV10-3
clone size: .
J gene: TRBJ1-1
D gene: TRBD1
CDR3 DNA: TGTGCCATCATTACTACAGGGGGCACTGAAGCTTTCTTT
CDR3 protein: CAIITTGGTEAFF

V gene: TRBV29-1
clone size: .
J gene: TRBJ1-4
D gene: .
CDR3 DNA: TGCAGCGTTGGCGCAGGTGGGGAAAAACTGTTTTTT
CDR3 protein: CSVGAGGEKLFF

V gene: TRBV14
clone size: .
J gene: TRBJ1-3
D gene: .
CDR3 DNA: TGTGCCAGCAGCCAAGCAAGAGGGCCGGCAGGAAACACCATATATTTT
CDR3 protein: CASSQARGPAGNTIYF

V gene: TRBV7-9
clone size: few
J gene: TRBJ2-7
D gene: .
CDR3 DNA: TGTGCCAGCAGCCTTCCGGCCTTGATAAGCCACGAGCAGTACTTC
CDR3 protein: CASSLPALISHEQYF